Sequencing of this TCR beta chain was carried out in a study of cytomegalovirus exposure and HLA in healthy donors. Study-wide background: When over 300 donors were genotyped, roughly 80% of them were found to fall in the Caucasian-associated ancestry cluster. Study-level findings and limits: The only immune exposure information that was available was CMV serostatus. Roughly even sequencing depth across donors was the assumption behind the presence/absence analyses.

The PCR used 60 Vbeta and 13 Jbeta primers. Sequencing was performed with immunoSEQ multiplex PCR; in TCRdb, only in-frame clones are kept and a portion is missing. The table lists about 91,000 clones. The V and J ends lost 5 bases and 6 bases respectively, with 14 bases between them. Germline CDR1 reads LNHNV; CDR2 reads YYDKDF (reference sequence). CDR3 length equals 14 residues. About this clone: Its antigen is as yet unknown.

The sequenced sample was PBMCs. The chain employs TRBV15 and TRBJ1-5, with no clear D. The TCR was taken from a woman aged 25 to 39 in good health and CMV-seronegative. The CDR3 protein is CATSRPERSQPQHF. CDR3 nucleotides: TGTGCCACCAGCCGGCCTGAAAGGAGTCAGCCCCAGCATTTT.